This is a list of T cell receptor beta chains from one sample in a study of molecular identifiers for immune sequencing clone quantification. MiXCR was run by TCRdb on the PCR reads, yielding one entry per CDR3 protein. The sample has 40,000 to 50,000 distinct CDR3 sequences; 15% to 20% are singletons. Sequencing was carried out using naive CD8+ T cells from blood, with Jurkat cell RNA spiked in. Receptors originate from a human donor in good health. Some libraries in this study had Jurkat cell RNA spiked in. Each CDR3 is given with its conserved first and last residue. The order of the fields is CDR3 DNA, CDR3 protein, V gene, J gene, D gene, CDR3 length, clone size. A D gene is named only where the DNA matches it firmly. Some rows have no size entry. The others give once, few or many, or a class for an expanded clone.

cdr3_nt: TGTGCCAGCAGCGCCCCGGACAGGGGAGGTTTTCAAGTGGCTTTCTTT; cdr3_aa: CASSAPDRGGFQVAFF; v_call: TRBV9; j_call: TRBJ1-1; d_call: TRBD1; cdr3_length: 16; clone_size: -
cdr3_nt: TGTGCCAGCAGGGGATTGGCTGAAGCTTTCTTT; cdr3_aa: CASRGLAEAFF; v_call: TRBV13; j_call: TRBJ1-1; d_call: -; cdr3_length: 11; clone_size: many
cdr3_nt: TGTGCCAGTAGCTTACCCCGGAGGGGTGGACAGGTCACCATAGATACGCAGTATTTT; cdr3_aa: CASSLPRRGGQVTIDTQYF; v_call: TRBV7-8; j_call: TRBJ2-3; d_call: -; cdr3_length: 19; clone_size: -
cdr3_nt: TGTGCCAGCAGCCTCGGACAGATTAACACTGAAGCTTTCTTT; cdr3_aa: CASSLGQINTEAFF; v_call: TRBV5-5; j_call: TRBJ1-1; d_call: -; cdr3_length: 14; clone_size: many
cdr3_nt: TGTGCCAGCAGCAGGATCAGGGGAGGGCAAGAGACCCAGTACTTC; cdr3_aa: CASSRIRGGQETQYF; v_call: TRBV6-5; j_call: TRBJ2-5; d_call: -; cdr3_length: 15; clone_size: many
cdr3_nt: TGTGCCAGCCAAGCGGGGGCGTACAATGAGCAGTTCTTC; cdr3_aa: CASQAGAYNEQFF; v_call: TRBV6-5; j_call: TRBJ2-1; d_call: TRBD2; cdr3_length: 13; clone_size: many
cdr3_nt: TGTGCCAGCGGTATCCGACACCCCTACGAGCAGTACTTC; cdr3_aa: CASGIRHPYEQYF; v_call: TRBV6-2/TRBV6-3; j_call: TRBJ2-7; d_call: -; cdr3_length: 13; clone_size: many
cdr3_nt: TGTGCCAGCAGCTTAGGGTGGACAGACCAAGAGACCCAGTACTTC; cdr3_aa: CASSLGWTDQETQYF; v_call: TRBV7-2; j_call: TRBJ2-5; d_call: -; cdr3_length: 15; clone_size: many
cdr3_nt: TGTGCCAGCAGTTCGTCGGGACAGGGGGACTACGAGCAGTACTTC; cdr3_aa: CASSSSGQGDYEQYF; v_call: TRBV28; j_call: TRBJ2-7; d_call: TRBD1; cdr3_length: 15; clone_size: many
cdr3_nt: TGCAGTGCTAGGAACAGCCGAGTCACAGATACGCAGTATTTT; cdr3_aa: CSARNSRVTDTQYF; v_call: TRBV20-1; j_call: TRBJ2-3; d_call: -; cdr3_length: 14; clone_size: many
cdr3_nt: TGTGCCAGTGGCCCGCGAGGAAGGAGCTCCTACGAGCAGTACTTC; cdr3_aa: CASGPRGRSSYEQYF; v_call: TRBV19; j_call: TRBJ2-7; d_call: -; cdr3_length: 15; clone_size: many
cdr3_nt: TGTGCCAGCTGTGTCCAGGGGGACCCTAATGAAAAACTGTTTTTT; cdr3_aa: CASCVQGDPNEKLFF; v_call: TRBV28; j_call: TRBJ1-4; d_call: TRBD1; cdr3_length: 15; clone_size: -
cdr3_nt: TGTGCCAGCCGAGGACAGGTCGAGACCCAGTACTTC; cdr3_aa: CASRGQVETQYF; v_call: TRBV12-3/TRBV12-4; j_call: TRBJ2-5; d_call: TRBD1; cdr3_length: 12; clone_size: many
cdr3_nt: TGCGCCAGCAGCCGGAGCTCTGGGGCCAACGTCCTGACTTTC; cdr3_aa: CASSRSSGANVLTF; v_call: TRBV4-1; j_call: TRBJ2-6; d_call: -; cdr3_length: 14; clone_size: many
cdr3_nt: TGTGCCAGCAGTCGACACCCAAACACTGAAGCTTTCTTT; cdr3_aa: CASSRHPNTEAFF; v_call: TRBV6-6; j_call: TRBJ1-1; d_call: -; cdr3_length: 13; clone_size: -
cdr3_nt: TGTGCCAGCAGTGACTCCGACGGGTCCTACGAGCAGTACTTC; cdr3_aa: CASSDSDGSYEQYF; v_call: TRBV2; j_call: TRBJ2-7; d_call: -; cdr3_length: 14; clone_size: many
cdr3_nt: TGTGCCAGCAGCTTAGCGCCAGGGGGCCTCACAGATACGCAGTATTTT; cdr3_aa: CASSLAPGGLTDTQYF; v_call: TRBV7-6; j_call: TRBJ2-3; d_call: TRBD1; cdr3_length: 16; clone_size: many
cdr3_nt: TGTGCCAGCAGGACTAGCGGGAGTCGGGAGACCCAGTACTTC; cdr3_aa: CASRTSGSRETQYF; v_call: TRBV5-6; j_call: TRBJ2-5; d_call: TRBD2; cdr3_length: 14; clone_size: many
cdr3_nt: TGTGCTAGTGCCATAGGACTTTCGAATGAGCAGTTCTTC; cdr3_aa: CASAIGLSNEQFF; v_call: TRBV12-5; j_call: TRBJ2-1; d_call: -; cdr3_length: 13; clone_size: many
cdr3_nt: TGTGCCAGCAGTGAATTGGAGACAAGCCCGAAGCAGTTCTTC; cdr3_aa: CASSELETSPKQFF; v_call: TRBV2; j_call: TRBJ2-1; d_call: -; cdr3_length: 14; clone_size: many
cdr3_nt: TGTGCCAGCAGCGGTAGCGGGGCTAGCACAGATACGCAGTATTTT; cdr3_aa: CASSGSGASTDTQYF; v_call: TRBV7-2; j_call: TRBJ2-3; d_call: TRBD2; cdr3_length: 15; clone_size: many
cdr3_nt: TGTGCCAGCAGTGAAGTTTGGGGGTCCGGCAATCAGCCCCAGCATTTT; cdr3_aa: CASSEVWGSGNQPQHF; v_call: TRBV6-1; j_call: TRBJ1-5; d_call: -; cdr3_length: 16; clone_size: many
cdr3_nt: TGTGCCAGCAGCCCAAGCGCGCAGTACGAGCAGTACTTC; cdr3_aa: CASSPSAQYEQYF; v_call: TRBV7-9; j_call: TRBJ2-7; d_call: -; cdr3_length: 13; clone_size: -
cdr3_nt: TGTGCCAGCAGCTCGCGAGACAGGGGTGGGTACGAGCAGTACTTC; cdr3_aa: CASSSRDRGGYEQYF; v_call: TRBV7-9; j_call: TRBJ2-7; d_call: TRBD1; cdr3_length: 15; clone_size: many
cdr3_nt: TGTGCCAGCAGCGTAGAAGGGACAGGGGGCTTTACAGATACGCAGTATTTT; cdr3_aa: CASSVEGTGGFTDTQYF; v_call: TRBV9; j_call: TRBJ2-3; d_call: TRBD1; cdr3_length: 17; clone_size: -
cdr3_nt: TGTGCCAGCTCACCCCGAGGAACATTGCCAGATACGCAGTATTTT; cdr3_aa: CASSPRGTLPDTQYF; v_call: TRBV18; j_call: TRBJ2-3; d_call: -; cdr3_length: 15; clone_size: many
cdr3_nt: TGTGCCAGACAGGGGGGTACTGAAGCTTTCTTT; cdr3_aa: CARQGGTEAFF; v_call: TRBV2; j_call: TRBJ1-1; d_call: TRBD1; cdr3_length: 11; clone_size: many
cdr3_nt: TGTGCCAGCACGGACGTAGCCGAGAACCAAGAGACCCAGTACTTC; cdr3_aa: CASTDVAENQETQYF; v_call: TRBV6-2/TRBV6-3; j_call: TRBJ2-5; d_call: -; cdr3_length: 15; clone_size: many
cdr3_nt: TGTGCCAGCAGCGGTCCACGGAGGGGCCGCTCTGGAAACACCATATATTTT; cdr3_aa: CASSGPRRGRSGNTIYF; v_call: TRBV9; j_call: TRBJ1-3; d_call: -; cdr3_length: 17; clone_size: many
cdr3_nt: TGTGCCAGCAGCCAATCGGTTATCCAGAGCTCCTACAATGAGCAGTTCTTC; cdr3_aa: CASSQSVIQSSYNEQFF; v_call: TRBV3-1; j_call: TRBJ2-1; d_call: -; cdr3_length: 17; clone_size: many
cdr3_nt: TGTGCCAGCAGCTTAAGCCGGGGGGGCTCGTCAGATACGCAGTATTTT; cdr3_aa: CASSLSRGGSSDTQYF; v_call: TRBV7-8; j_call: TRBJ2-3; d_call: TRBD2; cdr3_length: 16; clone_size: -
cdr3_nt: TGTGCCAGCAGCCCTGAGGCAGGACCCCAAGAGACCCAGTACTTC; cdr3_aa: CASSPEAGPQETQYF; v_call: TRBV7-6; j_call: TRBJ2-5; d_call: -; cdr3_length: 15; clone_size: many
cdr3_nt: TGTGCCAGCAGCCCGAGACCCCCCGGGGGGGTTTACGAGCGGTACTTC; cdr3_aa: CASSPRPPGGVYERYF; v_call: TRBV11-2; j_call: TRBJ2-7; d_call: TRBD2; cdr3_length: 16; clone_size: -
cdr3_nt: TGTGCCAGCAGCCTCAGCCAGCTCCACAGGAGCCAATCCCTTAATGAAAAACTGTTTTTT; cdr3_aa: CASSLSQLHRSQSLNEKLFF; v_call: TRBV11-2; j_call: TRBJ1-4; d_call: -; cdr3_length: 20; clone_size: many
cdr3_nt: TGTGCCAGCAGCCCTGATGCCTCACCCCTCCACTTT; cdr3_aa: CASSPDASPLHF; v_call: TRBV6-2/TRBV6-3; j_call: TRBJ1-6; d_call: -; cdr3_length: 12; clone_size: many
cdr3_nt: TGTGTCAGCAGCTTGTCGGACAGGGGGAACACCGGGGAGCTGGTTTTT; cdr3_aa: CVSSLSDRGNTGELVF; v_call: TRBV7-9; j_call: TRBJ2-2; d_call: TRBD1; cdr3_length: 16; clone_size: -
cdr3_nt: TGTGCCAGCAGTCTTCCACCAAATGAGCGGGGGGACTCAGGTGATACGCAGTATTTT; cdr3_aa: CASSLPPNERGDSGDTQYF; v_call: TRBV12-3/TRBV12-4; j_call: TRBJ2-3; d_call: TRBD2; cdr3_length: 19; clone_size: many
cdr3_nt: TGCGCCAGCAGCTTGGGCGGGCAGGGGCCGGAGACCCAGTACTTC; cdr3_aa: CASSLGGQGPETQYF; v_call: TRBV5-1; j_call: TRBJ2-5; d_call: -; cdr3_length: 15; clone_size: many
cdr3_nt: TGTGCCAGCAGCCCCCACTGGTTAGGGAACTCCATGAACACTGAAGCTTTCTTT; cdr3_aa: CASSPHWLGNSMNTEAFF; v_call: TRBV9; j_call: TRBJ1-1; d_call: -; cdr3_length: 18; clone_size: many
cdr3_nt: TGCGCCAGCAGCCCTAGCGGGGCCGGGGGCGGGGAGCTGTTTTTT; cdr3_aa: CASSPSGAGGGELFF; v_call: TRBV5-1; j_call: TRBJ2-2; d_call: TRBD2; cdr3_length: 15; clone_size: many
cdr3_nt: TGTGCCAGCAGCCTCCTCATCGCCGGGACAGGTCCACAGGAGCAGTTCTTC; cdr3_aa: CASSLLIAGTGPQEQFF; v_call: TRBV7-6; j_call: TRBJ2-1; d_call: TRBD1; cdr3_length: 17; clone_size: many
cdr3_nt: TGTGCCAGCAGTTCCCCTGGGGGGACTAGCACAGATACGCAGTATTTT; cdr3_aa: CASSSPGGTSTDTQYF; v_call: TRBV7-6; j_call: TRBJ2-3; d_call: -; cdr3_length: 16; clone_size: many